What follows are 19 T cell receptor beta chains derived from one specimen sequenced in a study of OX40 agonist ivuxolimab in advanced cancers. Libraries were prepared by immunoSEQ multiplex PCR; TCRdb keeps only in-frame clonotypes and omits some of them. The sample lists roughly 70,000 clones; about 87% were seen once. Sequencing used CD4+ or CD8+ T cells sorted from blood, obtained in a trial of the OX40 agonist ivuxolimab. Source of these receptors: an adult with an advanced solid tumor such as melanoma, head and neck, liver or kidney cancer.

The J gene is TRBJ2-2, the V gene TRBV14, with D hard to call. Germline V gives CDR1 SGHDN, CDR2 FVKESK. V was trimmed by 4 bases and J by 4 bases, leaving 16 bases between them. CDR3 size: 16 residues. The CDR3, as DNA: TGTGCCAGCAGCCCCCTCCGGGCTGGAGTCACCGGGGAGCTGTTTTTT. This encodes CASSPLRAGVTGELFF.

This clone was seen a handful of times. This chain links TRBV11-2 with TRBJ2-1; 7 bases agree with TRBD2. After removal of 3 bases from V and 8 bases from J, the junction contained 10 bases not matched to a gene. The CDR3 sequence is 15 residues long. Germline V gene lookup returns CDR1 SGHAT and CDR2 FQNNGV. The DNA of the CDR3 is TGTGCCAGCAGCTTTGAACGGCGGGAGTTTGATGAGCAGTTCTTC. This translates into CASSFERREFDEQFF. Looking up the rest from reference TRBV11-2 and TRBJ2-1 gives the full variable domain: EAGVAQSPRYKIIEKRQSVAFWCNPISGHATLYWYQQILGQGPKLLIQFQNNGVVDDSQLPKDRFSAERLKGVDSTLKIQPAKLEDSAVYLCASSFERREFDEQFFGPGTRLTVL.

The gene calls are TRBV6-1 and TRBJ2-1; 10 nucleotides agree with TRBD1. CDR3 length: 15 amino acids. Germline V gene data show CDR1 as MNHNS and CDR2 as SASEGT. V was clipped by 4 bases and J by 3 bases; unmatched bases: 3. DNA for the CDR3: TGTGCCAGCAGTGTGCGGACAGGGGGCTACAATGAGCAGTTCTTC. Encoded protein: CASSVRTGGYNEQFF.

The CDR3 nucleotides are TGTGCCAGCAGTTCCCCGAACACCGGGGAGCTGTTTTTT. Amino acids: CASSSPNTGELFF. The chain employs TRBV28 and TRBJ2-2; no clear D gene. V was shortened by 4 bases and J by 0 bases, with 3 bases between the two germline ends. The germline V gene has CDR1 MDHEN and CDR2 SYDVKM. This CDR3 spans 13 amino acids.

This clone was picked up one time. The chain couples TRBV27 to TRBJ2-7; no clear D gene. CDR1 and CDR2 from the germline V gene are MNHEY and SMNVEV (reference sequence). V gave up 9 bases and J gave up 5 bases, with 23 bases separating them. This CDR3 contains 15 residues. CDR3 coding DNA: TGTGCCAGATCCATCCGGGTCCGAAGTCGGAACGAGCAGTACTTC. Encoded protein: CARSIRVRSRNEQYF.

This sequence joins TRBV10-2 and TRBJ2-1; weak D call: TRBD2 (6 bases). Germline V lookup: CDR1 WSHSY, CDR2 SAAADI. V lost 2 bases and J 5 bases, leaving 10 bases between the germline ends. CDR3 size: 14 residues. CDR3 sequence reads: CASSEPDYDNEQFF. As DNA, the CDR3 is TGCGCCAGCAGTGAGCCGGACTACGACAATGAGCAGTTCTTC.

The chain recombines TRBV19 with TRBJ2-7, with D perhaps matching TRBD1 or TRBD2 (5 bases each). Per germline, CDR1 LNHDA and CDR2 SQIVND (reference sequence). V shed 6 bases and J shed 6 bases, with 15 bases lying between them. This CDR3 region has 13 residues. CDR3 sequence: CASSNGLQGEQYF. The CDR3 DNA sequence: TGTGCCAGTAGCAATGGACTTCAGGGCGAGCAGTACTTC.

V gene TRBV5-1 combines with J gene TRBJ2-5, with no clear D. Germline values: CDR1 SGHRS, CDR2 YFSETQ. V lost 2 bases and J lost 1, with 3 bases in between. This CDR3 has 12 amino acids. Here the CDR3 reads CASSFGQETQYF. CDR3 sequence (DNA): TGCGCCAGCAGCTTTGGCCAAGAGACCCAGTACTTC.

The chain employs TRBV19 and TRBJ2-1, with TRBD2 matching 9 bases. Per germline, CDR1 LNHDA and CDR2 SQIVND (reference sequence). The CDR3 totals 16 residues. Trimming at V came to 7 bases and at J to 5 bases, leaving 12 bases not matched to a gene. The chain's CDR3 is CASKAASGTPHNEQFF. The CDR3 region has the DNA TGTGCCAGTAAGGCGGCTAGCGGGACACCCCACAATGAGCAGTTCTTC.

The genes are TRBV28 and TRBJ1-5; D call uncertain. This CDR3 has 13 residues. Germline CDR1 and CDR2: MDHEN and SYDVKM. Between the trimmed V and J ends, which lost 10 bases and 2 bases, there was a span of 12 bases. CDR3: CAIEGWGNQPQHF. CDR3 sequence (DNA): TGTGCCATTGAAGGGTGGGGCAATCAGCCCCAGCATTTT.

CDR3 DNA sequence: TGTGCCAGCAGTTTAAGGGCCACCGGGGATGGCTACACCTTC. Translating it yields CASSLRATGDGYTF. This chain connects TRBV28 to TRBJ1-2, with D unresolved. Per the germline V gene, CDR1 is MDHEN and CDR2 is SYDVKM. Trimming cost V 2 bases and J 6 bases, with 13 bases left between them. CDR3 size: 14 residues.

This chain links TRBV6-1 with TRBJ1-3; D possibly corresponds to TRBD1 (5 bases). Trimming pared 8 bases from V and 2 bases from J, leaving 13 bases between. The CDR3 consists of 14 residues. The V gene's germline CDR1 is MNHNS and CDR2 SASEGT. The CDR3 sequence: CASSGGGAGNTIYF. The CDR3 DNA reads TGTGCCAGCTCTGGCGGGGGAGCTGGAAACACCATATATTTT.

The V and J genes are TRBV7-9 and TRBJ2-2; either TRBD1 or TRBD2 may supply D (5 bases each). Germline loops: CDR1 SEHNR, CDR2 FQNEAQ (reference sequence). The CDR3 runs to 15 residues. The V end lost 3 bases, the J end lost 1 base, and 9 bases lay between the germline ends. DNA for the CDR3: TGTGCCAGCAGCTTGGGACGGAGGAACACCGGGGAGCTGTTTTTT. It codes for CASSLGRRNTGELFF.

This chain uses TRBV12-5 with TRBJ2-7, with D hard to call. CDR1 is LGHNT, CDR2 FRNRAP, per germline. The CDR3 runs 13 residues. V was clipped by 6 bases and J by 3 bases, with 12 bases between them. The CDR3 DNA sequence: TGTGCTAGTGGAAGTTTAGGGCACTACGAGCAGTACTTC. Protein sequence: CASGSLGHYEQYF.

The chain combines TRBV14 with TRBJ1-2; no reliable D call. Per germline, CDR1 SGHDN and CDR2 FVKESK. V was pared by 0 bases and J by 7 bases, with 12 bases between. CDR3 size: 14 residues. In nucleotides, the CDR3 is TGTGCCAGCAGCCAAGATAGGGTAGGGTCTGGCTACACCTTC. Protein product: CASSQDRVGSGYTF.

The chain employs TRBV5-6 and TRBJ2-2, with D unresolved. Trimming stripped 0 bases from V and 7 bases from J, with 16 bases between. CDR1 and CDR2 from the germline V gene are SGHDT and YYEEEE. The CDR3 covers 16 residues. The CDR3 DNA reads as TGTGCCAGCAGCTTGGGGCCCACCAGTCCATTCGGGGAGCTGTTTTTT. Residues: CASSLGPTSPFGELFF.

This chain uses TRBV29-1 with TRBJ1-5; D not resolved. V gave up 4 bases and J gave up 4 bases, with 14 bases separating them. Germline V CDR1 and CDR2: SQVTM, ANQGSEA. The CDR3 loop spans 14 amino acids. The CDR3 here is CSVGMGQINQPQHF. The CDR3 DNA sequence: TGCAGCGTTGGCATGGGTCAGATAAATCAGCCCCAGCATTTT.

This clone was found once. The gene calls are TRBV10-1 and TRBJ2-1, with D possibly TRBD2 on 5 matching bases. This CDR3 contains 14 residues. Trimming stripped 4 bases from V and 7 bases from J, with 14 bases between. The germline CDR1 and CDR2 sequences are WNHNN and SYGVQD (reference sequence). As DNA, the CDR3 is TGCGCCAGCAGTGTTCCCGGACGAGGGAATGAGCAGTTCTTC. This sequence encodes CASSVPGRGNEQFF.

This clone has only one observation. The chain joins TRBV28 to TRBJ2-5; D gene unclear. The CDR3 spans 13 residues. V lost 3 bases and J 7 bases, leaving 12 bases between the germline ends. Germline V CDR1 and CDR2: MDHEN, SYDVKM. The chain's CDR3 is CASSFGGLGTQYF. The DNA for the CDR3 is TGTGCCAGCAGTTTTGGTGGGTTGGGGACCCAGTACTTC.